These T cell receptor beta chains were read from a single sample in a study of glioma-infiltrating T cells after dendritic cell vaccination. Using immunoSEQ multiplex PCR, the repertoire was profiled, and TCRdb retains in-frame clones only, with some absent. This table holds roughly 100,000 clones, 85% to 90% found once. Sequencing was performed on blood, taken after dendritic cell vaccination. The receptors derive from a human donor with glioblastoma. Each CDR3 is given with its conserved first and last residue. The D gene is left open where the match is weak. Expanded clones are given a class, and other clones once, few, many or no size at all.

j_call clone_size d_call cdr3_length v_call cdr3_aa cdr3_nt
TRBJ2-3 . TRBD2 14 TRBV5-1 CASSFAGGTDTQYF TGCGCCAGCAGCTTTGCGGGGGGCACAGATACGCAGTATTTT
TRBJ2-1 . . 14 TRBV19 CASKNGGYYNEQFF TGTGCCAGTAAGAACGGAGGCTACTACAATGAGCAGTTCTTC
TRBJ1-4 . . 12 TRBV7-8 CASRFTGEKLFF TGTGCCAGCAGGTTCACAGGGGAAAAACTGTTTTTT
TRBJ1-3 . . 17 TRBV15 CATSRDITTGAGNTIYF TGTGCCACCAGCAGAGATATTACAACCGGGGCTGGAAACACCATATATTTT
TRBJ1-1 . . 16 TRBV14 CASSQDLRTLGTEAFF TGTGCCAGCAGCCAAGATCTCCGGACACTGGGCACTGAAGCTTTCTTT
TRBJ2-7 . . 12 TRBV5-4 CASSLDKYEQYF TGTGCCAGCAGCTTGGATAAATACGAGCAGTACTTC
TRBJ2-7 . . 13 TRBV30 CAWSVRGAYEQYF TGTGCCTGGAGTGTCAGGGGGGCCTACGAGCAGTACTTC
TRBJ1-5 . . 14 TRBV5-5 CASSYSGTGQPQHF TGTGCCAGCAGCTATAGCGGGACGGGGCAGCCCCAGCATTTT
TRBJ1-4 . TRBD1 14 TRBV4-2 CASSPQGAGEKLFF TGTGCCAGCAGCCCACAGGGGGCTGGGGAAAAACTGTTTTTT
TRBJ2-6 . . 18 TRBV21-1 CAIAESGGAPLGANVLTF TGTGCCATCGCCGAAAGCGGGGGGGCCCCTCTTGGGGCCAACGTCCTGACTTTC
TRBJ2-7 . . 14 TRBV4-1 CASSLYGQTYEQYF TGCGCCAGCAGCTTGTACGGACAAACATACGAGCAGTACTTC
TRBJ1-4 . . 17 TRBV4-1 CASSQDPAGRGNEKLFF TGCGCCAGCAGCCAAGATCCCGCTGGCAGGGGTAATGAAAAACTGTTTTTT
TRBJ2-3 . . 14 TRBV19 CASSMSDFTDTQYF TGTGCCAGTAGTATGTCAGACTTCACAGATACGCAGTATTTT
TRBJ2-5 . TRBD2 14 TRBV5-4 CASSRTSAEETQYF TGTGCCAGCAGCAGGACTAGCGCGGAAGAGACCCAGTACTTC
TRBJ2-7 . TRBD1 14 TRBV25-1 CASRGTGRTYEQYF TGTGCCAGCCGGGGGACAGGGAGAACCTACGAGCAGTACTTC
TRBJ2-7 . . 16 TRBV30 CAWSRGWGPNSYEQYF TGTGCCTGGAGTCGGGGATGGGGGCCCAACTCCTACGAGCAGTACTTC
TRBJ2-5 . TRBD1 16 TRBV10-3 CAISRSGQGNLETQYF TGTGCCATCAGCAGGTCGGGACAGGGGAATCTAGAGACCCAGTACTTC
TRBJ2-1 . TRBD1 15 TRBV15 CATSRAGQGANEQFF TGTGCCACCAGCAGAGCGGGACAGGGGGCCAATGAGCAGTTCTTC
TRBJ1-2 . TRBD1 18 TRBV7-8 CASSMTGPYLGPNYGYTF TGTGCCAGCAGCATGACAGGGCCTTACCTTGGACCTAACTATGGCTACACCTTC
TRBJ2-2 . . 16 TRBV7-8 CASSGSRQGGTGELFF TGTGCCAGCAGCGGAAGCAGACAGGGAGGCACCGGGGAGCTGTTTTTT
TRBJ2-1 . . 16 TRBV7-3 CASSPRGRGVGGEQFF TGTGCCAGCAGCCCCCGTGGGAGGGGGGTGGGCGGTGAGCAGTTCTTC
TRBJ2-7 . . 15 TRBV15 CATSRDMAETGEQYF TGTGCCACCAGCAGAGATATGGCCGAGACGGGAGAGCAGTACTTC
TRBJ1-3 once . 16 TRBV6-1 CASSEYQASSGNTIYF TGTGCCAGCAGTGAATACCAGGCGAGCTCTGGAAACACCATATATTTT
TRBJ2-3 once . 14 TRBV9 CASTWGEYTDTQYF TGTGCCAGCACTTGGGGGGAATACACAGATACGCAGTATTTT
TRBJ2-6 . TRBD1 17 TRBV19 CASSRDRGLSGANVLTF TGTGCCAGTAGCCGGGACAGAGGTCTCTCTGGGGCCAACGTCCTGACTTTC
TRBJ2-3 . TRBD2 14 TRBV9 CASSDSGRSDTQYF TGTGCCAGCAGCGATAGCGGGAGGTCAGATACGCAGTATTTT
TRBJ1-5 . TRBD1 15 TRBV19 CASTLSDRVIQPQHF TGTGCCAGTACCTTATCGGACAGGGTCATTCAGCCCCAGCATTTT
TRBJ1-1 . TRBD1 15 TRBV10-2 CASSAWTGGATEAFF TGCGCCAGCAGTGCCTGGACAGGGGGTGCCACTGAAGCTTTCTTT